The entry below gives a single T cell receptor (beta chain) sequence along with its context. What this receptor recognizes is not known. No much larger clone is present one base from it, and per-base qualities are unavailable. Measured from the cysteine to the phenylalanine, the CDR3 is 14 residues long. The read is trimmed to its CDR3 DNA, 42 bases read in frame from base 1. Relative to germline, V is missing 6 bases and J is missing 0 bases, with 7 bases of the junction outside any gene match. The germline V gene sets CDR1 to SQVTM and CDR2 to ANQGSEA. The method behind the library was the immunoSEQ multiplex PCR assay. The multiplex PCR relied on a mix of 60 forward primers for TCR Vbeta segments and 13 reverse primers for TCR Jbeta segments. The CDR3 region of rearranged TCR beta genes was amplified from genomic DNA by a multiplex PCR assay. The amplified TCR beta libraries were sequenced on the Illumina HiSeq System as 87-base-pair reads. The authors' analysis ran thus. A later analysis tallied roughly 78 million unique TCR beta chains across the approximately 670 repertoires, and roughly 11 million of those chains were shared by two or more donors. Raw reads were error-corrected and collapsed into unique sequences by a nearest-neighbor algorithm in which closely related sequences were merged to remove PCR and sequencing errors. CDR3 sequences were aligned to IMGT reference sequences to assign V, D and J gene segments. For a sequence to be retained, a match of at least six nucleotides to both a V gene segment and a J gene segment was required. Rearrangements were called productive when the CDR3 lacked stop codons and stayed in frame with V and J; all others were non-productive. CDR3 was defined by IMGT convention, running from the second conserved V-encoded cysteine to the conserved J-encoded phenylalanine. The earlier analysis of some 540 of the donors excluded any sequence lacking an unambiguous match to a single V gene segment. An earlier analysis of some 500 of the donors classified V segments as functional when productive rearrangements were above 56.7% and as segregating when the standard deviation between donors was above 5%. To diagnose cytomegalovirus status from the catalog of TCR beta chain sequences, a statistical classification framework was built. V and J gene assignment, in a later analysis, came from comparing TCR nucleotide sequences with IMGT/GENE-DB human TR gene sequences. Using the TCRdist pipeline, a later analysis assigned CDR3 sequences along with most-parsimonious VDJ recombination scenarios. In a later analysis, each TCR beta chain was defined by its CDR3 amino acid sequence together with its V-gene family, and reads without a unique V-gene family were excluded. In a later analysis, approximately 640 highly shared, low-generation-probability nucleotide sequences were removed to address suspected cross-contamination and a sequencing artifact. A later analysis calculated a clonal expansion index for each public chain from normalized within-repertoire ranks of inferred template counts. Generation probabilities in a later analysis came from a VDJ recombination model fitted to out-of-frame rearrangements, and those results were checked against IGoR. A later analysis scored TCR-TCR, TCR-HLA and TCR-CMV co-occurrence with hypergeometric tests, applying a repertoire-size bias correction to TCR pairs. In a later analysis, false discovery rates were estimated by permuting HLA or CMV assignments 20 times. In a later analysis, co-occurring TCRs were grouped with DBSCAN, and TCRdist sequence similarity was added when clustering was performed within HLA-allele-positive subsets. Repertoires with fewer than 30,000 or more than 120,000 public chains, plus five repertoires with anomalous nucleotide sharing, were excluded from co-occurrence clustering. Here the immuneACCESS table is served through TCRdb, limited to in-frame sequences with V and J called. Missing clones are a known gap in these copies; in checked studies unresolved V genes cover under half, and the rest lacks a known reason. V and J calls and clone size come straight from that table; D and trimming were deduced from the DNA. In this sample the table shows some 150,000 clones, approximately 81% of which occur a single time. The ten top clones hold roughly 2.5% of the sample.

These data originate in a study of cytomegalovirus exposure and HLA in healthy donors (TCRdb year 2017). About the full investigation: An earlier analysis of approximately 640 of the donors reported about 250 Gb of sequence data and 100 million to 130 million unique TCR beta sequences from around 200 million T cells. Roughly 300 gigabases of sequencing data and around 87 million unique TCR sequences were included in an early release covering 550 to 650 HLA-typed donors. Of the roughly 420 genotyped donors, 81% were placed in the genetic ancestry cluster associated with self-reported Caucasian donors. The aim of the study was to test whether cataloging public T cell receptors could identify signatures of past pathogen exposure. The study used immunosequencing to profile the T cell repertoires of about 670 subjects and linked those repertoires to cytomegalovirus serostatus. Besides the first cohort of 550 to 750 subjects, a separate validation cohort made up of 120 or so different subjects was used. The study combined high-throughput TCR immunosequencing, statistical association of individual TCRs with disease status, and machine learning to predict cytomegalovirus infection status. A later analysis re-analyzed previously published TCR beta repertoires from approximately 670 donors and added high-resolution HLA genotyping to study TCR occurrence patterns. In the later analysis, no new phenotypic data were used to find candidate immune exposures; instead, reliance was placed on TCR beta sequences and their occurrence across donors. To decide whether each TCR beta V gene segment behaved as functional or pseudogenic, an earlier analysis of fewer than 750 of the donors relied on high-throughput TCR beta sequencing. Donor age, sex, ethnicity and CMV serostatus were collected together with the repertoire data. In a later genetic analysis, genome-wide SNP genotypes for about 65% of the roughly 670 donors were used, and that subset was treated as a discovery cohort. All discovery cohort repertoires had been generated on a single sequencing platform. HLA typing included class I and class II loci at four-digit resolution. The number of donors typed differed by locus, with 629-630 for A, B, C, DRB1 and DQB1, around 520 for DQA1, under 610 for DPA1, and some 450 for DPB1. Because of strong linkage in the cohort, 4 to 6 DR-DQ haplotypes were treated as single units for association and clustering. Among 300 to 500 genotyped donors of the cohort, an average of approximately 240,000 unique TCR beta nucleotide sequences was sequenced per donor, of which about 18% were non-productive. General study outcomes and caveats: The study gave a list of over 150 TCR beta chains associated with cytomegalovirus. A further reported finding was that TCR beta sequences accurately predicted the HLA-A and HLA-B alleles for most subjects in the first cohort. In this cohort, only TCR beta chains were sequenced, and detectable features were limited by the absence of alpha or paired-chain data. In a later analysis, the rate of TCR association differed among HLA loci, with DRB1 alleles having the most associated TCRs and HLA-C alleles having the fewest. In both the original and validation cohorts, the classifier was reported to diagnose cytomegalovirus status with high specificity and sensitivity. According to a later analysis, most CMV-associated TCR beta chains appeared to be HLA-restricted, and the HLA associations seemed to be driven largely by CMV exposure. Because counts were too low, 15 to 20 rarely observed V segments, including chromosome 9 orphons, were excluded from the earlier analysis of under 650 of the donors. Broadly in line with IMGT annotations, most TCR beta V segments showed up in productive rearrangements about 87% or about 30% of the time in an earlier analysis of around 550 of the donors. An association between a missense DCLRE1C variant and V-gene and J-gene trimming of TCR beta chains was found in a later genetic analysis and replicated in an independent cohort. Because HLA typing was missing for some donors at each locus, association tests included only the typed subset. Linkage disequilibrium might explain the correlated functional status among segregating V segments, but an unknown experimental factor could not be ruled out. Several of the top co-occurrence clusters appeared to be linked to parvovirus B19, influenza, CMV and Epstein-Barr virus, according to a later analysis. Strong co-occurrence of HLA alleles, especially DR and DQ, made assigning TCR associations to individual alleles difficult. According to a later genetic analysis, donors in an Asian-associated ancestry cluster had fewer N-insertions in productive TCRs than the approximately 670-donor mean. The presence/absence analyses assumed that sequencing depth was roughly uniform across donors, and that assumption may not be true. Specific HLA alleles were associated with roughly 17,000 TCR beta sequences at a false discovery rate of 0.05 in a later analysis. According to the authors, the approach could potentially be generalized to other disease states and immunological phenotypes. Across donors, most TCR sequences were observed very rarely, whereas some public TCRs were present in many individuals. Three of the identified cytomegalovirus-associated TCR beta chains were confirmed in vitro to be specific for cytomegalovirus antigens. Some IMGT-functional V segments, including TRBV6-2 and TRBV6-3, could not be told apart with the 87-base-pair reads, so those segments were excluded. In a later analysis, HLA-associated TCR beta chains showed more clonal expansion and lower generation probabilities than non-associated chains that were equally common. A group of highly shared sequence variants was considered likely to be a technical artifact of the sequencing pipeline. Immune exposure information for the cohort was limited to CMV serostatus.

The cohort was made up of hundreds of healthy bone marrow donors. Cohort members were all nominally healthy when sampled, although unrecorded immune exposures were likely present. The donor was CMV seronegative and was included in the group of about 400 seronegative cohort members. A peripheral blood sample was collected from each donor, and TCR beta sequencing was performed on peripheral blood mononuclear cells. Genomic DNA was extracted from the blood cell samples with the Qiagen DNeasy Blood Extraction Kit. This TCR derives from a boy younger than 10 in good health and CMV-seronegative. The receptor chain draws on TRBV29-1 and TRBJ1-2; 7 nucleotides in the junction match TRBD1. The sequencing input was PBMCs. The nucleotide sequence is given as TGCAGCGTCGTGAAACAGGGGACTAACTATGGCTACACCTTC. Its translation is CSVVKQGTNYGYTF.